This T cell receptor (beta chain) was sequenced for a study of shared clonotypes between healthy human individuals. Study-level points and caveats: As a rule, naive subsets had a larger estimated richness than memory subsets.

Germline loops: CDR1 SGHAT, CDR2 FQNNGV. Trimming removed 5 bases from V and 6 bases from J, with 11 bases in between. This CDR3 contains 13 residues. In the case of this clone: Its cognate antigen is unknown. Other DNA variants within this sample encode the same CDR3.

Donation came from healthy HIV-negative adults that had no recent acute infections or vaccinations. The authors loaded roughly 200 ng DNA, 30,000 to 35,000 T cell genomes, into sorted-subset replicate PCRs. Method: immunoSEQ multiplex PCR; TCRdb's copy keeps in-frame clones and lacks some. The sample yields some 1.5 million clones, roughly 96% seen once. The chain employs TRBV11-2 and TRBJ2-1; D unclear. The source material was naive CD4+ T cells sorted from blood. Indicated subset: CD45RA+ positively selected. The source is a young man in good health. CDR3 DNA: TGTGCCAGCAGCCTGGTTTTGGGCAATGAGCAGTTCTTC. Its translation is CASSLVLGNEQFF.